This T cell receptor (beta chain) was profiled in a study of blood T cell repertoires in COVID-19. Background on the study: The analysed material was cDNA or gDNA that came from T cells, B-cell-depleted T cells, or PBMCs.

CDR1 and CDR2 from the germline V gene are SGHVS and FNYEAQ. The CDR3 runs 14 residues. Trimming at V came to 5 bases and at J to 6 bases, leaving 8 bases not matched to a gene. Sequenced by immunoSEQ multiplex PCR; TCRdb stores in-frame clones only, minus some. The sample includes under 350,000 clones, 85% to 90% seen only once; the top ten take around 4.6%. The sequence derives from a man aged 30 to 45 who had recovered from COVID-19. Sequenced: PBMCs or T cells enriched from blood (not recorded which). The V call is TRBV7-6, the J call TRBJ1-2; 8 bases are shared with TRBD1. The chain's CDR3 is CASSMTGEVNGYTF. The CDR3 DNA is TGTGCCAGCAGCATGACAGGGGAAGTTAATGGCTACACCTTC.